A selection of T cell receptor beta chains follows, all from one sample in a study of tumor-infiltrating lymphocytes in primary liver carcinoma. Each CDR3 protein gets one entry after TCRdb re-called the multiplex PCR reads with MiXCR. The sample comprises approximately 330,000 distinct CDR3 sequences, about 61% of which are singletons, and about 6.3% rests with the top ten. The sample taken for sequencing was peripheral blood. The receptors were gathered from a man in his forties with primary liver carcinoma and hepatitis B virus infection. Both conserved end residues are part of each CDR3. A D gene is named only where the DNA matches it firmly. Clone size is stated in some rows and not others, as once, few, many or a class when expanded.

CDR3aa | CDR3nt | j_gene | abundance | v_gene | d_gene
CASSVSGLSRLMNTEAFF | TGCGCCAGCAGTGTTTCAGGTCTCAGCCGGCTCATGAACACTGAAGCTTTCTTT | TRBJ1-1 | NA | TRBV10-1 | NA
CASSFNRQPNTEAFF | TGCGCCAGCAGCTTCAACAGACAGCCGAACACTGAAGCTTTCTTT | TRBJ1-1 | NA | TRBV5-1 | NA
CVSSRGQGNTEAFF | TGCGTCAGCAGCCGAGGACAGGGGAACACTGAAGCTTTCTTT | TRBJ1-1 | NA | TRBV4-1 | TRBD1
CANSGRTSGTSRSYEQYF | TGTGCCAATAGCGGCCGGACTAGCGGGACCTCCAGGAGCTACGAGCAGTACTTC | TRBJ2-7 | NA | TRBV11-1 | TRBD2
CAGSQLRYEQYF | TGTGCCGGCAGCCAGCTGAGATACGAGCAGTACTTC | TRBJ2-7 | NA | TRBV4-2 | NA
CASSLRGANEQYF | TGTGCCAGCAGCTTAAGGGGTGCGAACGAGCAGTACTTC | TRBJ2-7 | many | TRBV5-4 | NA
CAWGGISQETQYF | TGTGCCTGGGGGGGGATTTCCCAAGAGACCCAGTACTTC | TRBJ2-5 | few | TRBV30 | NA
CASSLDRSFGNTIYF | TGTGCCAGCAGCTTAGACAGGAGCTTTGGAAACACCATATATTTT | TRBJ1-3 | NA | TRBV11-2 | NA
CASSLGGAETQYF | TGTGCCAGCAGCTTAGGAGGGGCAGAGACCCAGTACTTC | TRBJ2-5 | few | TRBV5-4 | NA
CASSSTTSIRLVQFF | TGTGCCAGCAGCTCGACTACCAGCATAAGACTAGTCCAGTTCTTC | TRBJ2-1 | NA | TRBV6-2/TRBV6-3 | NA
CASSVSNVAYNEQFF | TGTGCCAGCAGCGTCTCCAATGTGGCCTACAATGAGCAGTTCTTC | TRBJ2-1 | NA | TRBV11-2 | NA
CASRAGLAYTYDQYF | TGTGCCAGCAGGGCGGGACTAGCGTACACCTACGATCAGTACTTC | TRBJ2-7 | NA | TRBV6-5 | TRBD2
CASSNRTSGKTYNEQFF | TGTGCCAGCAGCAACCGGACTAGCGGGAAAACGTACAATGAGCAGTTCTTC | TRBJ2-1 | NA | TRBV7-8 | TRBD2
CASSHQANTGELFF | TGTGCCAGCAGCCACCAGGCGAACACCGGGGAGCTGTTTTTT | TRBJ2-2 | NA | TRBV14 | NA
CASGPTCGNYEQYF | TGTGCCAGCGGCCCCACTTGCGGGAACTACGAGCAGTACTTC | TRBJ2-7 | NA | TRBV11-2 | NA
CASSKGPSSYEQYF | TGTGCCAGTAGTAAAGGGCCTTCCTCCTACGAGCAGTACTTC | TRBJ2-7 | NA | TRBV19 | NA
CASTSTGDSTEAFF | TGTGCCAGCACCTCGACAGGGGACAGTACTGAAGCTTTCTTT | TRBJ1-1 | NA | TRBV11-1 | TRBD1
CASSLIRDYETQYF | TGTGCCAGCAGCTTGATCCGGGACTATGAGACCCAGTACTTC | TRBJ2-5 | few | TRBV5-6 | TRBD2
CRVGQGNQPQHF | TGCAGAGTTGGGCAGGGCAATCAGCCCCAGCATTTT | TRBJ1-5 | NA | TRBV29-1 | NA
CASSSGGILSTDTQYF | TGTGCCAGCAGCTCCGGGGGCATATTAAGCACAGATACGCAGTATTTT | TRBJ2-3 | NA | TRBV11-3 | NA
CASSLDHWRQETQYF | TGTGCCAGCAGCTTAGACCATTGGAGGCAAGAGACCCAGTACTTC | TRBJ2-5 | NA | TRBV11-1 | NA
CASSLLPNTGELSF | TGTGCCAGCAGCCTACTTCCGAACACCGGGGAGCTGTCTTTT | TRBJ2-2 | NA | TRBV5-4 | NA
CAWRRLRTPNNEQFF | TGTGCCTGGAGGCGCCTGAGGACACCTAACAATGAGCAGTTCTTC | TRBJ2-1 | NA | TRBV30 | NA
CASSRSGGRGEKLFF | TGTGCCAGCAGCCGTAGCGGGGGAAGGGGTGAAAAACTGTTTTTT | TRBJ1-4 | few | TRBV12-3/TRBV12-4 | NA
CARSLPVSTDQETQYF | TGTGCCAGAAGCTTGCCTGTGTCGACGGACCAAGAGACCCAGTACTTC | TRBJ2-5 | NA | TRBV7-9 | NA
CTSSFTDTYEQYF | TGTACCAGCAGCTTTACGGATACCTATGAGCAGTACTTC | TRBJ2-7 | NA | TRBV11-2 | NA
CASSADGLSQETQYF | TGTGCCAGCAGTGCGGATGGACTAAGCCAAGAGACCCAGTACTTC | TRBJ2-5 | NA | TRBV6-1 | NA
CVISDRGTDSPLHF | TGTGTCATCAGTGACCGGGGGACGGATTCACCCCTCCACTTT | TRBJ1-6 | NA | TRBV10-3 | NA
CASSPHTNEKLFF | TGTGCCAGCAGCCCCCATACTAATGAAAAGCTGTTTTTT | TRBJ1-4 | few | TRBV11-2 | NA
CANSESTGSFHFSYNEQFF | TGTGCCAACAGTGAATCGACAGGGTCCTTTCACTTCTCCTACAATGAGCAGTTCTTC | TRBJ2-1 | NA | TRBV6-1 | TRBD1
CASSFAGRANTRELLF | TGTGCCAGCAGCTTCGCCGGGAGGGCTAACACCCGGGAGCTGCTTTTT | TRBJ2-2 | NA | TRBV11-2 | TRBD2
CVSSATYGYTF | TGTGTCAGCAGCGCTACTTACGGCTACACCTTC | TRBJ1-2 | NA | TRBV5-5 | NA
CASSLALAGGDEQFF | TGTGCCAGTAGCTTGGCCCTAGCGGGGGGAGATGAGCAGTTCTTC | TRBJ2-1 | NA | TRBV11-2 | TRBD2
CASSYGGTSGSVTGELFF | TGCGCCAGCAGCTACGGAGGGACTAGCGGGAGCGTCACCGGGGAGCTGTTTTTT | TRBJ2-2 | many | TRBV4-1 | TRBD2
CASSSVPGNEQSF | TGTGCCAGCAGCTCCGTTCCAGGCAATGAGCAGTCCTTC | TRBJ2-1 | NA | TRBV11-3 | NA
CASSQVLTGQGNTEAFF | TGCGCCAGCAGCCAAGTCCTGACCGGACAGGGGAACACTGAAGCTTTCTTT | TRBJ1-1 | NA | TRBV4-1 | TRBD1
CASSPGQGPSYEQYF | TGCGCCAGCAGCCCGGGACAGGGGCCCTCCTACGAGCAGTACTTC | TRBJ2-7 | NA | TRBV4-1 | TRBD1
CASSQEGFWDSGPNRRGYNEQFF | TGTGCCAGCAGCCAAGAAGGGTTCTGGGACTCCGGACCCAACAGGAGGGGTTACAATGAGCAGTTCTTC | TRBJ2-1 | NA | TRBV14 | NA
CASSLGSAVNGYTF | TGTGCCAGCAGCTTAGGAAGTGCAGTGAATGGCTACACCTTC | TRBJ1-2 | NA | TRBV11-2 | NA
CAIRAGGVPEAFF | TGTGCCATCAGGGCGGGTGGGGTGCCTGAAGCTTTCTTT | TRBJ1-1 | few | TRBV10-3 | NA
CASSPNGRYERYF | TGTGCCAGCAGCCCAAACGGACGGTACGAGCGGTACTTC | TRBJ2-7 | NA | TRBV5-5 | NA
CSVPGQPKPGTQYF | TGCAGCGTTCCGGGACAACCTAAGCCAGGTACCCAGTACTTC | TRBJ2-5 | NA | TRBV29-1 | NA
CASRLSGKETQYF | TGCGCCAGCAGATTATCGGGTAAAGAGACCCAGTACTTC | TRBJ2-5 | NA | TRBV5-1 | NA
CASSVGPYSNEKLFF | TGTGCCAGCAGCGTAGGCCCGTACTCAAATGAAAAACTGTTTTTT | TRBJ1-4 | NA | TRBV11-2 | NA
CSVINNQPQYF | TGCAGCGTTATTAACAATCAGCCCCAGTATTTT | TRBJ2-3 | NA | TRBV29-1 | NA
CASSQDRAGATLEQYF | TGCGCCAGCAGCCAAGATCGAGCAGGCGCCACCCTCGAGCAGTACTTC | TRBJ2-7 | NA | TRBV4-1 | NA
CASSFKQGSTGELFF | TGCGCCAGCAGCTTCAAACAGGGAAGCACCGGGGAGCTGTTTTTT | TRBJ2-2 | NA | TRBV5-1 | NA
CAISGGTVVGETQYF | TGTGCCATCAGTGGGGGGACAGTCGTTGGGGAGACCCAGTACTTC | TRBJ2-5 | many | TRBV10-3 | TRBD1
CASSGRQASGQYF | TGTGCCAGCAGCGGCCGACAGGCGTCCGGGCAGTACTTC | TRBJ2-7 | many | TRBV12-3/TRBV12-4 | NA
CASSVEASYEQYF | TGTGCCAGCAGTGTTGAAGCCTCCTACGAGCAGTACTTC | TRBJ2-7 | many | TRBV6-1 | NA
CASSYLRGPYYNEQFF | TGTGCCAGCAGTTACTTGAGGGGGCCCTACTACAATGAGCAGTTCTTC | TRBJ2-1 | many | TRBV6-5 | TRBD1
CASSYGVPLNQPQHF | TGTGCCAGCAGTTACGGGGTACCACTCAATCAGCCCCAGCATTTT | TRBJ1-5 | many | TRBV6-5 | NA